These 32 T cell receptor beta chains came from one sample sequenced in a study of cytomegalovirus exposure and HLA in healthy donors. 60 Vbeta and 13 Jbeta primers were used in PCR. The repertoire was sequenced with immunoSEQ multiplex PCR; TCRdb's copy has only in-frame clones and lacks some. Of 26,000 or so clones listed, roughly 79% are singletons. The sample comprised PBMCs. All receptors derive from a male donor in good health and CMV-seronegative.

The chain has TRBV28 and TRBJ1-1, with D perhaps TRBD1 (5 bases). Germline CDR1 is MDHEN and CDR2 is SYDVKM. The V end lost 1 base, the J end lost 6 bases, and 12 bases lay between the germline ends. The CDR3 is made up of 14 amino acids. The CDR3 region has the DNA TGTGCCAGCAGTTTATTGACAGCGGGCTCTGAAGCTTTCTTT. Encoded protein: CASSLLTAGSEAFF.

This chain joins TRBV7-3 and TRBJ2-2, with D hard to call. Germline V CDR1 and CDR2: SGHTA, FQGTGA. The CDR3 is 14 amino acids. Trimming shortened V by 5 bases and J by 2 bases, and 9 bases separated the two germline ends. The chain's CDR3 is CASSPGSNTGELFF. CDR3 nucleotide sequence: TGTGCCAGCAGCCCCGGTTCAAACACCGGGGAGCTGTTTTTT.

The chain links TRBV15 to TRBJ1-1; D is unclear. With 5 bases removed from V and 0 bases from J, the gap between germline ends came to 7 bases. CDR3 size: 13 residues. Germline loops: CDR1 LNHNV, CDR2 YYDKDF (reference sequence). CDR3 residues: CATSAQLNTEAFF. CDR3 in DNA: TGTGCCACCAGCGCACAGCTGAACACTGAAGCTTTCTTT.

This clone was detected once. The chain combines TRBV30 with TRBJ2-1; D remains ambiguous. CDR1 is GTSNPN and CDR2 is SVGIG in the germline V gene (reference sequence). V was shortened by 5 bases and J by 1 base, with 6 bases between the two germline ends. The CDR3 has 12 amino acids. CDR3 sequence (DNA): TGTGCCTGGGGGCCTTCCTACAATGAGCAGTTCTTC. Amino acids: CAWGPSYNEQFF.

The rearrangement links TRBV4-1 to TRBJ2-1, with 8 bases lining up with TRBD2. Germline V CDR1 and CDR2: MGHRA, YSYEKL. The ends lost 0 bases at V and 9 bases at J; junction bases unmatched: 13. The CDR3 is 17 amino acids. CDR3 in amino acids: CASSQEAGDPLGGEQFF. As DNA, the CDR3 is TGCGCCAGCAGCCAAGAAGCGGGAGACCCACTAGGGGGTGAGCAGTTCTTC.

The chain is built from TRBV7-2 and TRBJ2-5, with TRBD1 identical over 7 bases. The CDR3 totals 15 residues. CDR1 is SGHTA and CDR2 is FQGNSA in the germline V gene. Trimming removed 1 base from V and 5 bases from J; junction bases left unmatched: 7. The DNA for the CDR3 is TGTGCCAGCAGCTTAGTGGCAGGGGGAGCGGAGACCCAGTACTTC. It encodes CASSLVAGGAETQYF.

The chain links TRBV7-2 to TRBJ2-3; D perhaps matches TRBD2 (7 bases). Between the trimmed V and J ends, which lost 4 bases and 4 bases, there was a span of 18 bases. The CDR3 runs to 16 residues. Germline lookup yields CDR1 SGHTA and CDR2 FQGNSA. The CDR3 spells CASSSHAAGASDTQYF. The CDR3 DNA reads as TGTGCCAGCAGCTCCCATGCGGCGGGGGCGTCAGATACGCAGTATTTT.

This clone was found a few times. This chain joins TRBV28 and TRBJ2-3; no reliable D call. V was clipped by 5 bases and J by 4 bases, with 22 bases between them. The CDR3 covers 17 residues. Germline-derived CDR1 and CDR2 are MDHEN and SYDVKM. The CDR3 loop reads CASSPLMLRRQSDTQYF. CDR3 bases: TGTGCCAGCAGTCCCCTTATGTTGAGGCGTCAGTCAGATACGCAGTATTTT.

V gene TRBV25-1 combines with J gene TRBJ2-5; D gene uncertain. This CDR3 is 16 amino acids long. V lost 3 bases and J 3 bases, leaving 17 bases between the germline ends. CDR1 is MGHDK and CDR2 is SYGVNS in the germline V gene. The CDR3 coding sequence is TGTGCCAGCAGTGATAGCTTGGATTGGCAGAAAGAGACCCAGTACTTC. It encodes CASSDSLDWQKETQYF.

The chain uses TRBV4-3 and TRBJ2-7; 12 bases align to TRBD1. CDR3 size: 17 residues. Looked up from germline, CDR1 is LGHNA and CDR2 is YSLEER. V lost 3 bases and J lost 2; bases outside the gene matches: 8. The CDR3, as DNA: TGCGCCAGCAGCCACTTACTGGGACAGGGGGCCACCTACGAGCAGTACTTC. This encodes CASSHLLGQGATYEQYF.

CDR3 sequence (DNA): TGTGCCAGCAGCCTGACAGGGGTGGCAGATACGCAGTATTTT. Amino acid sequence: CASSLTGVADTQYF. The chain has TRBV2 and TRBJ2-3, with 8 bases that match TRBD1. Per the germline V gene, CDR1 is SNHLY and CDR2 is FYNNEI. V dropped 6 bases and J dropped 4; count of bases not matched to a gene: 6. CDR3 size: 14 residues.

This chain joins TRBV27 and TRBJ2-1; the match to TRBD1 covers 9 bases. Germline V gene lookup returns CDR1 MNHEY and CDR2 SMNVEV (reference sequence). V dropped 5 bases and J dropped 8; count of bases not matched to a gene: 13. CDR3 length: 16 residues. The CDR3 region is CASSPLDRGSYDEQFF. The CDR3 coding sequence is TGTGCCAGCAGTCCCCTGGACAGGGGTAGTTACGATGAGCAGTTCTTC.

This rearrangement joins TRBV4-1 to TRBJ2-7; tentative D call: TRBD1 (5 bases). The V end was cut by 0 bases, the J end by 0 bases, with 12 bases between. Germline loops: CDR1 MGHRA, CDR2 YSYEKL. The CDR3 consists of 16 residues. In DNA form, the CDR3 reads TGCGCCAGCAGCCAAGATCATGGCAGGGTCTCCTACGAGCAGTACTTC. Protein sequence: CASSQDHGRVSYEQYF.

CDR3 protein: CASSPRTGTSTDTQYF. DNA for the CDR3: TGTGCCAGCAGCCCACGGACAGGGACGAGCACAGATACGCAGTATTTT. This rearrangement joins TRBV7-6 to TRBJ2-3; 8 nucleotides agree with TRBD1. CDR1 and CDR2 from the germline V gene are SGHVS and FNYEAQ. This CDR3 has 16 residues. V dropped 5 bases and J dropped 0; count of bases not matched to a gene: 7. The full variable domain, in which reference TRBV7-6 and TRBJ2-3 provide the parts outside the CDR3, is GAGVSQSPRYKVTKRGQDVALRCDPISGHVSLYWYRQALGQGPEFLTYFNYEAQQDKSGLPNDRFSAERPEGSISTLTIQRTEQRDSAMYRCASSPRTGTSTDTQYFGPGTRLTVL.

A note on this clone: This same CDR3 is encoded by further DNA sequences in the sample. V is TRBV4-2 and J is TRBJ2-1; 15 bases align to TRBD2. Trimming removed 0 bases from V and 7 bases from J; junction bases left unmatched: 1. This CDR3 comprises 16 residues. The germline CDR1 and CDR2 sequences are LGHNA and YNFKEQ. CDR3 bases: TGTGCCAGCAGCCAAGATGGACTAGCGGGGGGGAATGAGCAGTTCTTC. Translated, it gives CASSQDGLAGGNEQFF.

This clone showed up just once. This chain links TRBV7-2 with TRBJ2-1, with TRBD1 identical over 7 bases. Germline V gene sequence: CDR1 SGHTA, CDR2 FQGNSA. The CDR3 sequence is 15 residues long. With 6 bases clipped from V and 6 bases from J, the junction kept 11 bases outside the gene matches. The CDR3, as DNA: TGTGCCAGCAGTAAAACCCGGGACAGTCTCAATGAGCAGTTCTTC. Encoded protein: CASSKTRDSLNEQFF.

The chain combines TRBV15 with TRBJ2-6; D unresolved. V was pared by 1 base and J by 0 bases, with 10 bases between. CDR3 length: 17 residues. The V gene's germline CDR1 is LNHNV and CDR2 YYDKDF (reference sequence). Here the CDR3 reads CATSRGQVLSGANVLTF. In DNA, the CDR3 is TGTGCCACCAGCAGAGGGCAAGTGCTCTCTGGGGCCAACGTCCTGACTTTC.

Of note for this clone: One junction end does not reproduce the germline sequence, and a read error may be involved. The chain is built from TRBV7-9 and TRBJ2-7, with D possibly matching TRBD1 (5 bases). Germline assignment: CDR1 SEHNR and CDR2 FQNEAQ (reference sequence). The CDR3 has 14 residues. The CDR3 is CSSSLGGLETEGYF. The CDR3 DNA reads TGTTCCAGCAGCTTGGGTGGCCTCGAGACAGAAGGGTACTTC.

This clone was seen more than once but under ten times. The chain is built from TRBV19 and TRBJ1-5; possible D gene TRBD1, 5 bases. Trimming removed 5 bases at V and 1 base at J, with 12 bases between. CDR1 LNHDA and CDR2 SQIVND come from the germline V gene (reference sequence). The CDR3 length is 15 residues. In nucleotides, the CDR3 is TGTGCCAGTAGTGGGGAGGGGCTGAGCAATCAGCCCCAGCATTTT. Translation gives CASSGEGLSNQPQHF.

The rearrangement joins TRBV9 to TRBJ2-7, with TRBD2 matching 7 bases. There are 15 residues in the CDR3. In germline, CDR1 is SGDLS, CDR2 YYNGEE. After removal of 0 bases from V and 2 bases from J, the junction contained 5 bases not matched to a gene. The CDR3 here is CASSVEASGTYEQYF. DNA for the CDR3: TGTGCCAGCAGCGTAGAGGCTAGCGGAACCTACGAGCAGTACTTC. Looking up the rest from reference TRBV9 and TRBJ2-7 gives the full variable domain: DSGVTQTPKHLITATGQRVTLRCSPRSGDLSVYWYQQSLDQGLQFLIQYYNGEERAKGNILERFSAQQFPDLHSELNLSSLELGDSALYFCASSVEASGTYEQYFGPGTRLTVT.

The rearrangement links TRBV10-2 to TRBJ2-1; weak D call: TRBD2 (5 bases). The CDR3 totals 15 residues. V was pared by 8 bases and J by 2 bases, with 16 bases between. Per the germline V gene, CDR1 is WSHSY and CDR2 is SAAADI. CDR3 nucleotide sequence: TGCGCCAGCTCCAGTGTGGAGGACGCCTACAATGAGCAGTTCTTC. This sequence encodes CASSSVEDAYNEQFF.

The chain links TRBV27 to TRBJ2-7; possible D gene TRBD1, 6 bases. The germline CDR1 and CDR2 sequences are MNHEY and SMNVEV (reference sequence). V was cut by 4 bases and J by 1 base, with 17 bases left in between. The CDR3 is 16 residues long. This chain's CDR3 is CASSSSLGQFSYEQYF. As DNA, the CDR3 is TGTGCCAGCAGTTCCTCCCTAGGACAGTTTTCCTACGAGCAGTACTTC.

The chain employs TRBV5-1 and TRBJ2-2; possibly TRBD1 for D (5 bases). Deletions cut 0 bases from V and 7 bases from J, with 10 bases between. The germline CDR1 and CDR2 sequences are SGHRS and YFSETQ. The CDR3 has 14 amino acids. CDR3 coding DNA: TGCGCCAGCAGCTTGGTACAGGCCGGCGGGGAGCTGTTTTTT. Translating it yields CASSLVQAGGELFF. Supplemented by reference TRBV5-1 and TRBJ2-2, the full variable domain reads KAGVTQTPRYLIKTRGQQVTLSCSPISGHRSVSWYQQTPGQGLQFLFEYFSETQRNKGNFPGRFSGRQFSNSRSEMNVSTLELGDSALYLCASSLVQAGGELFFGEGSRLTVL.

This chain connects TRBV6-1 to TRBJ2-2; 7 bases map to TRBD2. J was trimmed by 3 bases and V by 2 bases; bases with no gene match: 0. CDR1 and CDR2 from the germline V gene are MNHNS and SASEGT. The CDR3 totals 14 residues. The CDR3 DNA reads TGTGCCAGCAGTGAACTAGCGGACACCGGGGAGCTGTTTTTT. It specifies CASSELADTGELFF.

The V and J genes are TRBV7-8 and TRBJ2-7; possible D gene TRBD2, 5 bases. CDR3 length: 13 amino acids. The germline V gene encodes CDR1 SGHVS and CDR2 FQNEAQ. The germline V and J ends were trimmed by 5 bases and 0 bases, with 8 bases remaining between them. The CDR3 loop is CASSTGSSYEQYF. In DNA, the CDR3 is TGTGCCAGCAGCACTGGGAGCTCCTACGAGCAGTACTTC. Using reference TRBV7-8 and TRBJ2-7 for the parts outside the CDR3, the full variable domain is GAGVSQSPRYKVAKRGQDVALRCDPISGHVSLFWYQQALGQGPEFLTYFQNEAQLDKSGLPSDRFFAERPEGSVSTLKIQRTQQEDSAVYLCASSTGSSYEQYFGPGTRLTVT.

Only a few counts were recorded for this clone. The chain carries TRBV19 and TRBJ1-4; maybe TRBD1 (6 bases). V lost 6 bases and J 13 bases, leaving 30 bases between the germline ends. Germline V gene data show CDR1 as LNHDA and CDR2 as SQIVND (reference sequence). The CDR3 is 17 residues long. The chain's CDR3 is CASSRPGTRTVWDGLFF. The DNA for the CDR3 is TGTGCCAGTAGCCGTCCCGGGACAAGGACGGTTTGGGATGGACTGTTTTTT.

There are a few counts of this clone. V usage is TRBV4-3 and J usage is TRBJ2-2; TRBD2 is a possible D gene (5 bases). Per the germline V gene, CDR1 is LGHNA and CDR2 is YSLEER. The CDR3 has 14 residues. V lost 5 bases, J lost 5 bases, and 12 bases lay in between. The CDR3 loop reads CASSEGGVTGELFF. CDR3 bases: TGCGCCAGCAGCGAGGGTGGGGTTACCGGGGAGCTGTTTTTT.

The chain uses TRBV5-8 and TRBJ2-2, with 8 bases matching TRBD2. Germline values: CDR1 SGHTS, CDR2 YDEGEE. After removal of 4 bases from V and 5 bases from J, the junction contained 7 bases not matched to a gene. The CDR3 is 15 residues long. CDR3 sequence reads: CASSAGLARTGELFF. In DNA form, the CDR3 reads TGTGCCAGCAGCGCAGGACTAGCTAGGACCGGGGAGCTGTTTTTT.

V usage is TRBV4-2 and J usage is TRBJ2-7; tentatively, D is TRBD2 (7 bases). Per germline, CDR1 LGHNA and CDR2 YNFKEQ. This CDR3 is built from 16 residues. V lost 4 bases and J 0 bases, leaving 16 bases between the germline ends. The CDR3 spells CASSRENREGSYEQYF. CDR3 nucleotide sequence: TGTGCCAGCAGCCGAGAAAACAGGGAGGGCTCCTACGAGCAGTACTTC.

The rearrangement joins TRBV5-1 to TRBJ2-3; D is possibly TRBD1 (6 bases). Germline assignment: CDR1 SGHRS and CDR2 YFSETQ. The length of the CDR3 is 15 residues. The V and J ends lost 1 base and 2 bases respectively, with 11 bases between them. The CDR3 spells CASSLSQGHTDTQYF. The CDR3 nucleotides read TGCGCCAGCAGCTTGTCCCAGGGACACACAGATACGCAGTATTTT.

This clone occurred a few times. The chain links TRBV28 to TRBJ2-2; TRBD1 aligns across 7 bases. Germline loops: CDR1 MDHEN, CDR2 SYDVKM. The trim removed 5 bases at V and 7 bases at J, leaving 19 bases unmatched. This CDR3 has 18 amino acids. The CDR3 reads CASSISQGLGSIDGELFF. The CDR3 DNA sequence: TGTGCCAGCAGTATATCACAGGGGCTGGGGAGTATTGACGGGGAGCTGTTTTTT.

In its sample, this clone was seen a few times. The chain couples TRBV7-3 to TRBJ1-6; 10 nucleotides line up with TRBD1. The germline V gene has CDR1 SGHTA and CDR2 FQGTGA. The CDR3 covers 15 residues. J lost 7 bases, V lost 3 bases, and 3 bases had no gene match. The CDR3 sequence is CASSFTGQGNSPLHF. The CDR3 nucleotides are TGTGCCAGCAGCTTTACGGGACAGGGGAATTCACCCCTCCACTTT.